This T cell receptor (beta chain) is from a study of cytomegalovirus exposure and HLA in healthy donors. Study-wide findings and caveats: Data from an earlier analysis indicated that most TCR beta V segments were productive either about 87% or about 30% of the time. In a later analysis, across HLA loci, associated TCR counts were highest for DRB1, lowest for HLA-C. It has been reported that TCR beta sequences accurately predicted the HLA-A and HLA-B alleles of most subjects. Specific recognition of CMV antigens was confirmed in vitro for a few chains (all CMV-associated).

Unmatched junction bases numbered 7, after V lost 3 bases and J lost 7 bases. This CDR3 is 15 amino acids long. Germline CDR1 GTSNPN, CDR2 SVGIG (reference sequence). PCR employed 60 Vbeta and 13 Jbeta primers. Produced via immunoSEQ multiplex PCR; TCRdb's table is partial and in-frame only. Of 150,000 to 200,000 clones in the sample, about 80% were seen once. Concerning this clone itself: Its antigen is unknown.

Sequenced material: PBMCs. This TCR was sampled from a woman in her fifties or sixties in good health and CMV-seropositive. The rearrangement links TRBV30 to TRBJ1-5, with TRBD1 matching over 12 bases. The CDR3 region is CAWSPGTGGAQPQHF. Here the CDR3 DNA reads TGTGCCTGGAGCCCAGGGACAGGGGGCGCCCAGCCCCAGCATTTT.